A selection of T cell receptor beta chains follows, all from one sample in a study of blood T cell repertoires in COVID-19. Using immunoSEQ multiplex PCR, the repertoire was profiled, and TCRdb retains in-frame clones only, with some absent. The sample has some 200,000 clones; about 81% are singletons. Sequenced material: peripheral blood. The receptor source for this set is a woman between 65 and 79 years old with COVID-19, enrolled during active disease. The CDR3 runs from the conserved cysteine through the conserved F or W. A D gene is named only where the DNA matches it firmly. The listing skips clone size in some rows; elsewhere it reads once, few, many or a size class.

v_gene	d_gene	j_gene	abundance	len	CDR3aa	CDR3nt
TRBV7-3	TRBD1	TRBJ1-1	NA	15	CASSLDRGRFTEAFF	TGTGCCAGCAGCCTAGACAGGGGACGGTTCACTGAAGCTTTCTTT
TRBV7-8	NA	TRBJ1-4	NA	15	CASSLGGRTNEKLFF	TGTGCCAGCAGCTTAGGTGGGAGAACTAATGAAAAACTGTTTTTT
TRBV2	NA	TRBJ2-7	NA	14	CASNKDSSSYEQYF	TGTGCCAGCAACAAGGACAGTAGCTCCTACGAGCAGTACTTC
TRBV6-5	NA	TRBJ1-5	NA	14	CASSYGRANQPQHF	TGTGCCAGCAGTTACGGCAGGGCTAATCAGCCCCAGCATTTT
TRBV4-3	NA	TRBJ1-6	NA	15	CASSRGAGANSPLHF	TGCGCCAGCAGTAGAGGGGCAGGGGCCAATTCACCCCTCCACTTT
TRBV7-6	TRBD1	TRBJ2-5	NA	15	CASSLSTGVGETQYF	TGTGCCAGCAGCTTATCGACAGGGGTCGGGGAGACCCAGTACTTC
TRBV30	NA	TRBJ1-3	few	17	CAWSVMGTTAAGNTIYF	TGTGCCTGGAGTGTAATGGGTACAACAGCAGCTGGAAACACCATATATTTT
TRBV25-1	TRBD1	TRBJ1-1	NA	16	CASRARQGWGNTEAFF	TGTGCCAGCAGAGCCCGACAGGGTTGGGGAAACACTGAAGCTTTCTTT
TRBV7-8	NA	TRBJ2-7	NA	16	CASSLEAGEGRYEQYF	TGTGCCAGCAGCTTAGAAGCCGGAGAAGGTCGCTACGAGCAGTACTTC
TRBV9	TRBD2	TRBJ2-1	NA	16	CASSVGWGRGNNEQFF	TGTGCCAGCAGCGTAGGATGGGGGAGGGGTAACAATGAGCAGTTCTTC
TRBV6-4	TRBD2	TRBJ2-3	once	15	CASREREGLTDTQYF	TGTGCCAGCAGGGAGCGGGAGGGCCTTACAGATACGCAGTATTTT
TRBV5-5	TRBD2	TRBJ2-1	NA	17	CASSLGRGLAGDNEQFF	TGTGCCAGCAGCTTGGGAAGGGGACTAGCGGGAGACAATGAGCAGTTCTTC
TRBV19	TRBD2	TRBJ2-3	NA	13	CASRWREVDTQYF	TGTGCCAGTAGGTGGCGGGAGGTAGATACGCAGTATTTT
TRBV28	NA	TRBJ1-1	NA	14	CASSLLGAGTEAFF	TGTGCCAGCAGTTTATTGGGAGCAGGCACTGAAGCTTTCTTT
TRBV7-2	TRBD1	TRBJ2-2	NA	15	CASRTGTGDTGELFF	TGTGCCAGCAGAACCGGGACAGGGGACACCGGGGAGCTGTTTTTT
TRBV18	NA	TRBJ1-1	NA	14	CASSPDRTNTEAFF	TGTGCCAGCTCACCTGACAGAACGAACACTGAAGCTTTCTTT
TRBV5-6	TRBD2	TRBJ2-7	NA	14	CASILAGPNYEQYF	TGTGCCAGCATCCTAGCGGGACCCAACTACGAGCAGTACTTC
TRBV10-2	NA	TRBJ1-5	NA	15	CASSESGQSNQPQHF	TGCGCCAGCAGTGAGTCGGGACAAAGCAATCAGCCCCAGCATTTT
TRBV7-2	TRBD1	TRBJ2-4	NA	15	CASSLGGQGRHIQYF	TGTGCCAGCAGCTTAGGAGGACAGGGGAGGCACATTCAGTACTTC
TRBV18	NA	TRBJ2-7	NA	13	CASSSLGGYEQYF	TGTGCCAGCTCATCCCTAGGGGGATACGAGCAGTACTTC
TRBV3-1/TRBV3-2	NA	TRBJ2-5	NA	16	CASSPRRLIGEETQYF	TGTGCCAGCAGCCCCCGCCGGCTGATTGGGGAGGAGACCCAGTACTTC
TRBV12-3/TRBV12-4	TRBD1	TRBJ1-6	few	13	CASTGTGASPLHF	TGTGCCAGCACCGGGACAGGGGCTTCACCCCTCCACTTT
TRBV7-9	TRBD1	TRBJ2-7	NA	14	CASSVDRGVDEQYF	TGTGCCAGCAGCGTAGACAGGGGCGTCGACGAGCAGTACTTC
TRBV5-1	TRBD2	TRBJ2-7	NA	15	CASSLGPTREGKQYF	TGCGCCAGCAGCTTGGGTCCTACGCGGGAGGGAAAGCAGTACTTC
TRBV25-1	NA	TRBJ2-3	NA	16	CASSDRLLASTDTQYF	TGTGCCAGCAGTGATCGTCTGCTGGCTAGCACAGATACGCAGTATTTT
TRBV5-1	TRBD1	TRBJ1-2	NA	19	CASSWGDSGSRTGLSGYTF	TGCGCCAGCAGCTGGGGGGACTCCGGGTCGAGGACAGGGTTGAGCGGCTACACCTTC
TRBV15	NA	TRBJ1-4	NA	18	CATSRALIGGQGGEKLFF	TGTGCCACCAGCAGAGCACTTATCGGGGGGCAGGGCGGTGAAAAACTGTTTTTT
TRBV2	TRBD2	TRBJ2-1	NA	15	CASSSGLAGVDEQFF	TGTGCCAGCAGTTCGGGACTAGCGGGAGTCGATGAGCAGTTCTTC
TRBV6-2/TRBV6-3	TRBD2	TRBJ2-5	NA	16	CASSSGTSGYQETQYF	TGTGCCAGCAGTTCGGGGACTAGCGGGTACCAAGAGACCCAGTACTTC
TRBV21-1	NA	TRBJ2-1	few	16	CASSKGRDSVYNEQFF	TGTGCCAGCAGCAAAGGCAGGGACAGCGTCTACAATGAGCAGTTCTTC
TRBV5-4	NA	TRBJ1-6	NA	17	CASSFRVGRGTNSPLHF	TGTGCCAGCAGCTTTCGCGTCGGTAGGGGGACAAATTCACCCCTCCACTTT
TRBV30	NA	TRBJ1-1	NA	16	CAWSVLTAASITEAFF	TGTGCCTGGAGTGTACTTACAGCCGCCTCTATCACTGAAGCTTTCTTT
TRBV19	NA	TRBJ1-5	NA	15	CASSIGGASSQPQHF	TGTGCCAGTAGTATTGGGGGGGCGAGTTCTCAGCCCCAGCATTTT
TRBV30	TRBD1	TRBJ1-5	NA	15	CAWSGGGGRSQPQHF	TGTGCCTGGAGTGGAGGAGGGGGCAGGTCTCAGCCCCAGCATTTT
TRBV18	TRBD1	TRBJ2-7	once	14	CASSPRTGGDEQYF	TGTGCCAGCTCACCACGGACAGGGGGAGACGAGCAGTACTTC
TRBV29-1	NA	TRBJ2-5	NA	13	CSVQGPGQETQYF	TGCAGCGTTCAGGGGCCCGGCCAAGAGACCCAGTACTTC
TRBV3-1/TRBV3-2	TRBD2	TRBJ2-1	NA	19	CASSQELGGRSGSYNEQFF	TGTGCCAGCAGCCAAGAGTTAGGCGGGAGGTCCGGCTCCTACAATGAGCAGTTCTTC
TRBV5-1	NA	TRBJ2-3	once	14	CASSLRLPTDTQYF	TGCGCCAGCAGCTTGAGACTACCCACAGATACGCAGTATTTT
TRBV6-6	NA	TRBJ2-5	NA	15	CASSYPRVAEETQYF	TGTGCCAGCAGTTACCCGAGGGTTGCAGAAGAGACCCAGTACTTC
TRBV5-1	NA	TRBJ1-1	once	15	CASSLIGGFVTEAFF	TGCGCCAGCAGCTTGATAGGGGGTTTTGTAACTGAAGCTTTCTTT
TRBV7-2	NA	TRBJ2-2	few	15	CASSHGTRQAGELFF	TGTGCCAGCAGCCACGGAACCCGGCAGGCCGGGGAGCTGTTTTTT
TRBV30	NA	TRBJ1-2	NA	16	CAWSRGHSWSNYGYTF	TGTGCCTGGAGTCGGGGACACTCCTGGTCTAACTATGGCTACACCTTC
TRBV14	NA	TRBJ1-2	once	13	CASSQGYRYGYTF	TGTGCCAGCAGCCAAGGGTACAGATATGGCTACACCTTC
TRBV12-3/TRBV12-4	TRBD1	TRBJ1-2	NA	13	CASSIGQAGGYTF	TGTGCCAGCAGTATCGGACAGGCCGGTGGCTACACCTTC
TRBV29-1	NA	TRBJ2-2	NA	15	CSVEGSPPAPGELFF	TGCAGCGTTGAAGGTAGCCCCCCGGCCCCCGGGGAGCTGTTTTTT
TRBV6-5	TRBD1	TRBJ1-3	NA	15	CASSLNRGGGNTIYF	TGTGCCAGCAGTCTAAACAGGGGCGGTGGAAACACCATATATTTT
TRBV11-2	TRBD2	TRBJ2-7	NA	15	CASSIAGGLPYEQYF	TGTGCCAGCAGCATAGCGGGAGGGCTACCCTACGAGCAGTACTTC
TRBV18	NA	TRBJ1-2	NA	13	CASSPFREGGYTF	TGTGCCAGCTCACCATTCAGGGAGGGCGGCTACACCTTC